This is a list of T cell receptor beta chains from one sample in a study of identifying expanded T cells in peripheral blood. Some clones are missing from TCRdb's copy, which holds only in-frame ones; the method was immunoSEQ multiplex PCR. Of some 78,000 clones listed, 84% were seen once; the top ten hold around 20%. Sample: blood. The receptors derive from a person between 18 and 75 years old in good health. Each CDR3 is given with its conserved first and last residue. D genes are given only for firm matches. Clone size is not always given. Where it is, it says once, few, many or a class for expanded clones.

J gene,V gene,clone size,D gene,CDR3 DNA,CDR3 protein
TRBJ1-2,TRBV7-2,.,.,TGTGCCAGCAGCTATGGGACGTTGGATGGCTACACCTTC,CASSYGTLDGYTF
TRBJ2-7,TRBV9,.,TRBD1,TGTGCCAGCAGCGTAATGCCACAGGGGGCAAACGAGCAGTACTTC,CASSVMPQGANEQYF
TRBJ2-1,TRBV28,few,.,TGTGCCACCACCGAGGGGGGGATTGGCTCCTACAATGAGCAGTTCTTC,CATTEGGIGSYNEQFF
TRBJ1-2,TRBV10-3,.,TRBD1,TGTGCCATCAGTGAGCCTCGACAGGGAGACTATGGCTACACCTTC,CAISEPRQGDYGYTF
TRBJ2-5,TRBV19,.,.,TGTGCCAGTAGTATTATACAGCAAGAGACCCAGTACTTC,CASSIIQQETQYF
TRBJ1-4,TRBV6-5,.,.,TGTGCCAGCAGTATAGGGGCCTTAAATGAAAAACTGTTTTTT,CASSIGALNEKLFF
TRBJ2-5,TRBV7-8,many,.,TGTGCCAGCTTTAGCACCCAGCGGATTGAGCAAGAGACCCAGTACTTC,CASFSTQRIEQETQYF
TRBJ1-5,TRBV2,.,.,TGTGCCAGCAGAACCGAGGGTAATCAGCCCCAGCATTTT,CASRTEGNQPQHF
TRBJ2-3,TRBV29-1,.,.,TGCAGGGCCCAGGTCACAGATACGCAGTATTTT,CRAQVTDTQYF
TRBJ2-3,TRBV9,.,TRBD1,TGTGCCAGCAGCGCTAGAGGGGGACAGGGGACAGATACGCAGTATTTT,CASSARGGQGTDTQYF
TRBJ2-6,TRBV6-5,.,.,TGTGCCAGCAGAATCGGGAGCGGGGCCAACGTCCTGACTTTC,CASRIGSGANVLTF
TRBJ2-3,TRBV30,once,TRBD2,TGTGCCTGGAGACTAGCGGGAGCCCCAGATACGCAGTATTTT,CAWRLAGAPDTQYF
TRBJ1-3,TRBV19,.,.,TGTGCCAGTAGTATAGGCGTGATCTCTGGAAACACCATATATTTT,CASSIGVISGNTIYF
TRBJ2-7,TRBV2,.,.,TGTGCCATCAGAGGCGAGACCGAGCAGTACTTC,CAIRGETEQYF
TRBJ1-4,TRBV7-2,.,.,TGTGCCAGCAGCCCCGGCCTTCGGGAAAAACTGTTTTTT,CASSPGLREKLFF
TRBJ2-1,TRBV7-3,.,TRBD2,TGTGCCAGCAGCACTAAACCTAGCGGGAGGGCCCTCCACAATGAGCAGTTCTTC,CASSTKPSGRALHNEQFF
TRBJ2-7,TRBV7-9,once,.,TGTGCCAGCAGCTCGACAGCCTACGAGCAGTACTTC,CASSSTAYEQYF
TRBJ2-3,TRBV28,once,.,TGTGCCAGCACTAAACCCGGCCGTGGGTTGTTGACAGATACGCAGTATTTT,CASTKPGRGLLTDTQYF
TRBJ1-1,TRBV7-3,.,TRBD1,TGTGCCAGCAGCCCTCGGGACAGTGAAGCTTTCTTT,CASSPRDSEAFF
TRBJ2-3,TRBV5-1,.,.,TGCGCCAGCAGCCTGGACGCCCCGGGGACAGATACGCAGTATTTT,CASSLDAPGTDTQYF
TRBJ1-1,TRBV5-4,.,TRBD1,TGTGCCAGCAGTCAACCTCCGACAGGGCAGAACACTGAAGCTTTCTTT,CASSQPPTGQNTEAFF
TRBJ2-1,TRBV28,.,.,TGTGCCAGCAGTTTATGGCGACCAGAGTACAATGAGCAGTTCTTC,CASSLWRPEYNEQFF
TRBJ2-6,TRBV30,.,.,TGTGCCTGGGGGGCCAACGTCCTGACTTTC,CAWGANVLTF
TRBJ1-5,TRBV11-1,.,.,TGTGCCAGCAGCCCCCACGGTAAGCCCCAGCATTTT,CASSPHGKPQHF
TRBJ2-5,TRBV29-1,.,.,TGCAGCGTTGAGAACAGAGAAGAGACCCAGTACTTC,CSVENREETQYF
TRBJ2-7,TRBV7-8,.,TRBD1,TGTGCCAGCAGCTTTGGATCACAGGGGGTTTACGAGCAGTACTTC,CASSFGSQGVYEQYF
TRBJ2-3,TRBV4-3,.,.,TGCGCCAGCAGCCAAGATGGGCCAGGTAGCACAGATACGCAGTATTTT,CASSQDGPGSTDTQYF
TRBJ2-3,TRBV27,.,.,TGTGCCAGCAGTGCGCTCTGGCGGGAACTTGGCACAGATACGCAGTATTTT,CASSALWRELGTDTQYF
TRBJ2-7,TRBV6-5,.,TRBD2,TGTGCCAGCAGTTATAGTAGCGGGTCCCCTACGAAGCAGTACTTC,CASSYSSGSPTKQYF
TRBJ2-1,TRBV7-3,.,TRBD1,TGTGCCAGCAGCTTAGGCCCACCCCAGGGGGCATCATACAATGAGCAGTTCTTC,CASSLGPPQGASYNEQFF
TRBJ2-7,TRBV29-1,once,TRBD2,TGCAGCGTTGCCCTAGCGGGAGGCTCCCTCGAGCAGTACTTC,CSVALAGGSLEQYF
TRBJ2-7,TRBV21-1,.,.,TGTGCCAGCAGCACCCGTGACAGTCAGAGCTCCTACGAGCAGTACTTC,CASSTRDSQSSYEQYF
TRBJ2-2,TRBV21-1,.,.,TGTGCCAGCAGCAAATCAGACAGCTCGAACACCGGGGAGCTGTTTTTT,CASSKSDSSNTGELFF
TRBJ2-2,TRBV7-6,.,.,TGTGCCAGCAGCTTAGCGGGCACCGGGGAGCTGTTTTTT,CASSLAGTGELFF
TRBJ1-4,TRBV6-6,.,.,TGTGCCAGCAGTTCCGAGACTGCAACTAATGAAAAACTGTTTTTT,CASSSETATNEKLFF
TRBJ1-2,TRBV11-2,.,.,TGTGCCAGCAGCCCGGGACCGATACATGGCTACACCTTC,CASSPGPIHGYTF
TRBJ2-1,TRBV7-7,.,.,TGTGCTAGCAGCTTTGGTGTTAACAATGAGCAGTTCTTC,CASSFGVNNEQFF
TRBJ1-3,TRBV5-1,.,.,TGCGCCAGCAGCGGGGGCTCTACAAACACCATATATTTT,CASSGGSTNTIYF
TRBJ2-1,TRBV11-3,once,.,TGTGCCAGCAGCTTAGACTCCCTCAACAATGAGCAGTTCTTC,CASSLDSLNNEQFF
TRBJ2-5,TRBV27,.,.,TGTGCCAGCAGTGCGCAGTACTTC,CASSAQYF